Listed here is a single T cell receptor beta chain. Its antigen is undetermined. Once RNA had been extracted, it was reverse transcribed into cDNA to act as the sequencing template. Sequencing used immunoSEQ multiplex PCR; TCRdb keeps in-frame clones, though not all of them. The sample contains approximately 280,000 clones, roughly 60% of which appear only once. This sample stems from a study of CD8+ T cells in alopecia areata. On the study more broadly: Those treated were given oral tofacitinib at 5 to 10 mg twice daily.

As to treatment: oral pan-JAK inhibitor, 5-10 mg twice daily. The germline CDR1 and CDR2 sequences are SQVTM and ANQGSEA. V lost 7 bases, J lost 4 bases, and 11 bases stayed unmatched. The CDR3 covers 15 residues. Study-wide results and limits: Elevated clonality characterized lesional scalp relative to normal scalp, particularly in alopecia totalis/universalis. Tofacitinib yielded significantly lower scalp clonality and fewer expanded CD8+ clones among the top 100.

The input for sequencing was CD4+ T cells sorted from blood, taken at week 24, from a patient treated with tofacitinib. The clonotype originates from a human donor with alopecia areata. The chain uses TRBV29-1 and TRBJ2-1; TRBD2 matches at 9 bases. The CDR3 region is CSGSSTSGVYNEQFF. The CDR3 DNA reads TGCAGCGGGTCATCGACTAGCGGAGTGTACAATGAGCAGTTCTTC.